The 17 T cell receptor beta chains below all came from one sample that was sequenced in a study of monozygotic twins with inflammatory bowel disease. TCRdb reprocessed the 5' RACE reads and keeps a single row for each CDR3 protein, giving no DNA. This sample's table reports hundreds of thousands of distinct CDR3 sequences. Sample: blood. These receptors were collected from a human donor with ulcerative colitis or Crohn's disease, or a healthy co-twin of an affected twin (not recorded which).

This chain links TRBV7-2 with TRBJ2-2; TCRdb lists TRBD1, though no DNA is available to test this call. Germline lookup yields CDR1 SGHTA and CDR2 FQGNSA. The length of the CDR3 is 16 residues. CDR3 loop: CASSSPLGQVSGELFF.

The chain links TRBV12-3 or TRBV12-4 to TRBJ2-2; TCRdb reports TRBD2, a call that lacks DNA to check it against. CDR3 size: 15 residues. The CDR3 sequence is CASSKSGTWTGELFF.

The V call is TRBV6-5, the J call TRBJ2-3; TCRdb designates TRBD2, a call that cannot be tested without DNA. The germline gives CDR1 MNHEY, CDR2 SVGAGI. The CDR3 has 18 amino acids. This CDR3 is CASSYRLAGGHFPDTQYF.

This chain links TRBV5-1 with TRBJ2-7. Germline V gene lookup returns CDR1 SGHRS and CDR2 YFSETQ. CDR3 size: 16 residues. This CDR3 reads CASSPKGRPTLYEQYF.

The chain joins TRBV18 to TRBJ1-1. The CDR3 runs 13 residues. In germline, CDR1 is KGHSH, CDR2 LQKENI. The chain's CDR3 is CASSPRLNTEAFF. Supplemented by reference TRBV18 and TRBJ1-1, the full variable domain reads NAGVMQNPRHLVRRRGQEARLRCSPMKGHSHVYWYRQLPEEGLKFMVYLQKENIIDESGMPKERFSAEFPKEGPSILRIQQVVRGDSAAYFCASSPRLNTEAFFGQGTRLTVV.

V is TRBV5-1 and J is TRBJ2-5; TCRdb outputs TRBD1, but without DNA this stays unchecked. CDR1 and CDR2 (germline): SGHRS, YFSETQ. The CDR3 length is 13 residues. CDR3 residues: CASSNQGEETQYF.

The chain couples TRBV14 to TRBJ2-5; TCRdb's assignment of TRBD2 cannot be checked, as there is no DNA. This CDR3 is 15 amino acids long. The germline CDR1 and CDR2 sequences are SGHDN and FVKESK. This chain's CDR3 is CASSQAQGGAETQYF.

The genes are TRBV5-1 and TRBJ2-2; TCRdb's D call, TRBD1, is unchecked because there is no DNA. The CDR3 loop spans 16 amino acids. The germline V gene encodes CDR1 SGHRS and CDR2 YFSETQ. CDR3 protein: CASSAPGQGFAGELFF.

This CDR3 reads CASSETDIQYF. The V gene is TRBV2, the J gene TRBJ2-4. CDR1 and CDR2 from the germline V gene are SNHLY and FYNNEI. This CDR3 contains 11 residues.

The genes are TRBV5-5 and TRBJ2-2; the TCRdb D gene call, TRBD2, has no DNA to confirm it. Germline CDR1 SGHKS, CDR2 YYEKEE (reference sequence). The CDR3 covers 17 residues. The CDR3 here is CASRTSGRAGGTGELFF.

The chain carries TRBV6-1 and TRBJ1-6; TCRdb picks TRBD1, but there is no DNA to check that call. Germline V gene lookup returns CDR1 MNHNS and CDR2 SASEGT. The CDR3 has 16 amino acids. CDR3 residues: CASTPPVEAGRSPLHF.

J is TRBJ2-2 and V is TRBV21-1. TRBV21-1 is described as a pseudogene. This CDR3 is built from 14 residues. This CDR3 is CASSNYLPLRELFF.

The genes are TRBV12-3 or TRBV12-4 and TRBJ1-2; the TCRdb D gene call, TRBD1, has no DNA to confirm it. The CDR3 sequence is 17 residues long. This CDR3 reads CASASWGQEWASGGYTF.

The chain uses TRBV5-1 and TRBJ2-3; as DNA is missing, the TRBD2 call by TCRdb cannot be tested. This CDR3 is built from 17 residues. The germline V gene encodes CDR1 SGHRS and CDR2 YFSETQ. The CDR3 loop reads CASSDGASGGKADTQYF. Drawing the rest from reference TRBV5-1 and TRBJ2-3, the complete variable domain is KAGVTQTPRYLIKTRGQQVTLSCSPISGHRSVSWYQQTPGQGLQFLFEYFSETQRNKGNFPGRFSGRQFSNSRSEMNVSTLELGDSALYLCASSDGASGGKADTQYFGPGTRLTVL.

CDR3 amino acids: CASSSPGTGMSGYTF. The gene calls are TRBV5-1 and TRBJ1-2; TCRdb indicates TRBD1, and absent DNA this call remains unverified. Germline CDR1 SGHRS, CDR2 YFSETQ. This CDR3 is built from 15 residues.

V and J are TRBV7-2 and TRBJ2-4; TCRdb indicates TRBD1, and absent DNA this call remains unverified. Germline V gives CDR1 SGHTA, CDR2 FQGNSA. CDR3 length equals 14 residues. The chain's CDR3 is CPSSLTGAKNIQYF.

V usage is TRBV7-9 and J usage is TRBJ2-7. CDR3 length: 14 residues. The germline V gene encodes CDR1 SEHNR and CDR2 FQNEAQ (reference sequence). This chain's CDR3 is CASRTQGGSYEQYF.